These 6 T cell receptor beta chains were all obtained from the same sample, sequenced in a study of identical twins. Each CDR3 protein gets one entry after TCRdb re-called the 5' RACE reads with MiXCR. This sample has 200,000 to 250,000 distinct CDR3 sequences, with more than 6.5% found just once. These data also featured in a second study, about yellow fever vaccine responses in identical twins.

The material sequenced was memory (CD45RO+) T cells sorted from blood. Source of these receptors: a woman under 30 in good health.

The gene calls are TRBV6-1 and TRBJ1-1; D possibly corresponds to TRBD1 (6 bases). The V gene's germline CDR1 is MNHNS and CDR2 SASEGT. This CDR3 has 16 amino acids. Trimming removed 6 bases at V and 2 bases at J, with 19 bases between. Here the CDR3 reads CASRPKGGAGNTEAFF. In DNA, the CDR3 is TGTGCCAGCAGACCCAAGGGGGGGGCGGGAAACACTGAAGCTTTCTTT.

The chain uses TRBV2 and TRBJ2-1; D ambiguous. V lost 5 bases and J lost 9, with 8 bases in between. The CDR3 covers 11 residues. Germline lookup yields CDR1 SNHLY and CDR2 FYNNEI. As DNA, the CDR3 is TGTGCCAGCAGTTCTTTCGGTGAGCAGTTCTTC. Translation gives CASSSFGEQFF.

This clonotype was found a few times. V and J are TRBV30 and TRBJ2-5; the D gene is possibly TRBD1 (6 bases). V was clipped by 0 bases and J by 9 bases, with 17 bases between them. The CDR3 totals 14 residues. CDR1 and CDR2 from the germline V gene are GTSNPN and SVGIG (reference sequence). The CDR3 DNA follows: TGTGCCTGGAGTGTAATGGACAGCGGTCGGGCCCAGTACTTC. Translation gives CAWSVMDSGRAQYF.

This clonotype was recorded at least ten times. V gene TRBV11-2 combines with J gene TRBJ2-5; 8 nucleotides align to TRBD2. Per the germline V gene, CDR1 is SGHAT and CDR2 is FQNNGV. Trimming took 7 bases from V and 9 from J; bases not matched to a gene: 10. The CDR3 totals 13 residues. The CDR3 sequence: CASTVSGTGSQYF. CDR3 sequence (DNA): TGTGCCAGCACCGTTAGCGGGACCGGGTCCCAGTACTTC.

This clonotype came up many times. The CDR3 is CASIRAGTDAGNTIYF. CDR3 coding DNA: TGTGCCAGCATTCGGGCAGGGACCGACGCTGGAAACACCATATATTTT. This chain joins TRBV7-9 and TRBJ1-3; perhaps TRBD1 as D (5 bases). CDR1 and CDR2 from the germline V gene are SEHNR and FQNEAQ (reference sequence). The germline V and J ends were trimmed by 7 bases and 2 bases, with 18 bases remaining between them. There are 16 residues in the CDR3.

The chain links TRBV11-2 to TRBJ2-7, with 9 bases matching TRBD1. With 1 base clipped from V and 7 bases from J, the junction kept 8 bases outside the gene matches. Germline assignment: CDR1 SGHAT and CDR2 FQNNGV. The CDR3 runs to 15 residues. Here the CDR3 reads CASSLVRTGVREQYF. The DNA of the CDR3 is TGTGCCAGCAGCTTAGTACGGACAGGGGTTCGGGAGCAGTACTTC.